The rows below give T cell receptor beta chains drawn from one sample of a study of blood T cell repertoires in COVID-19. This table comes from immunoSEQ multiplex PCR, and its TCRdb copy is limited to in-frame clones, with some not included. The sample has approximately 130,000 clones; about 83% are singletons. The sequenced sample was peripheral blood. These receptor sequences come from a woman between 45 and 60 years old with acute or convalescent COVID-19. Both conserved end residues are part of each CDR3. The D gene is left open where the match is weak. Only part of the rows carry a size: once, few, many, or a class if the clone is expanded.

DNA: TGTGCCATCAGTGAGTTCCGGGAAGAGACCCAGTACTTC
CDR3: CAISEFREETQYF
V: TRBV10-3
D: -
size: -
J: TRBJ2-5

DNA: TGCGCCAGCAGCTTGGCCGGCAGGGGAACCTACGAGCAGTACTTC
CDR3: CASSLAGRGTYEQYF
V: TRBV5-1
D: -
size: once
J: TRBJ2-7

DNA: TGCGCCAGCAGCGACCAGGGGTTTGGCTACACCTTC
CDR3: CASSDQGFGYTF
V: TRBV5-1
D: -
size: -
J: TRBJ1-2

DNA: TGTGCCAGCTCCATGACAGGACTCGGGAATTCACCCCTCCACTTT
CDR3: CASSMTGLGNSPLHF
V: TRBV18
D: -
size: -
J: TRBJ1-6

DNA: TGTGCCAGCAGCTTTCCAGGGAGGTTCTACGAGCAGTACTTC
CDR3: CASSFPGRFYEQYF
V: TRBV7-9
D: -
size: -
J: TRBJ2-7

DNA: TGTGCCAGCAGGCCTGGGACTTCCAACGAGCAGTACTTC
CDR3: CASRPGTSNEQYF
V: TRBV6-5
D: -
size: -
J: TRBJ2-7

DNA: TGTGCCAGCAGTTACTCTAGCGGGCAGACCTACGAGCAGTACTTC
CDR3: CASSYSSGQTYEQYF
V: TRBV6-2/TRBV6-3
D: TRBD2
size: few
J: TRBJ2-7

DNA: TGTGCCTGGAGTGTGGGAGCGGGAAGGTACGAGCAGTACTTC
CDR3: CAWSVGAGRYEQYF
V: TRBV30
D: TRBD2
size: -
J: TRBJ2-7

DNA: TGTGCCAGCAGCTTCTTTATGGAGGCGAACACTGAAGCTTTCTTT
CDR3: CASSFFMEANTEAFF
V: TRBV7-2
D: -
size: -
J: TRBJ1-1

DNA: TGCGCCAGCAGCTTGGATCCGAATTCACCCCTCCACTTT
CDR3: CASSLDPNSPLHF
V: TRBV5-1
D: -
size: few
J: TRBJ1-6

DNA: TGTGCCATAGGCGGGACTATAGGTCGGGAGCAGTACTTC
CDR3: CAIGGTIGREQYF
V: TRBV10-3
D: TRBD2
size: -
J: TRBJ2-7

DNA: TGTGCCAGCAGTTACCCGGGCGGGGAAGGCTACACCTTC
CDR3: CASSYPGGEGYTF
V: TRBV25-1
D: -
size: once
J: TRBJ1-2

DNA: TGCGCCAGCAGCCGGGATCGACAAGCCTCCTACGAGCAGTACTTC
CDR3: CASSRDRQASYEQYF
V: TRBV5-1
D: -
size: -
J: TRBJ2-7

DNA: TGCGCCAGCAGCTTGGGGCTAGGGGGCGCAGGAGATACGCAGTATTTT
CDR3: CASSLGLGGAGDTQYF
V: TRBV5-1
D: TRBD1
size: -
J: TRBJ2-3

DNA: TGTGCCATCAGTGAGTCCGATGGCGGCGCTTTACAAGAGACCCAGTACTTC
CDR3: CAISESDGGALQETQYF
V: TRBV10-3
D: -
size: -
J: TRBJ2-5

DNA: TGTGCCAGCAGCTTAGTGGCTAGCGGGAGCGTTCCCACCTACGAGCAGTACTTC
CDR3: CASSLVASGSVPTYEQYF
V: TRBV13
D: TRBD2
size: -
J: TRBJ2-7

DNA: TGTGCCAGCAGTCTGGACAGGGTCTACGAGCAGTACTTC
CDR3: CASSLDRVYEQYF
V: TRBV6-2/TRBV6-3
D: TRBD1
size: -
J: TRBJ2-7

DNA: TGTGCCAGCAGCCAGACAGATAGCAATCAGCCCCAGCATTTT
CDR3: CASSQTDSNQPQHF
V: TRBV3-1/TRBV3-2
D: -
size: -
J: TRBJ1-5

DNA: TGTGCCAGCAGTGGGGACAGGGGAAACACTGAAGCTTTCTTT
CDR3: CASSGDRGNTEAFF
V: TRBV9
D: TRBD1
size: once
J: TRBJ1-1

DNA: TGCGCCAGCAGCTTGGAGTCCCTAGCGGGGGGGCGGGCTGAGCAGTTCTTC
CDR3: CASSLESLAGGRAEQFF
V: TRBV5-1
D: TRBD2
size: -
J: TRBJ2-1

DNA: TGTGCCAGCAGTGAAGCTGGAGACAGGGGGGCCGCTGAAGCTTTCTTT
CDR3: CASSEAGDRGAAEAFF
V: TRBV2
D: TRBD1
size: -
J: TRBJ1-1

DNA: TGTGCCAGCAGCCAAATAACTTCTGGTAATGAAAAACTGTTTTTT
CDR3: CASSQITSGNEKLFF
V: TRBV5-6
D: -
size: -
J: TRBJ1-4

DNA: TGTGCCAGCAGTATCGGGACATCCTATAACTATGGCTACACCTTC
CDR3: CASSIGTSYNYGYTF
V: TRBV6-2/TRBV6-3
D: -
size: once
J: TRBJ1-2

DNA: TGTGCCAGCAGTTACGTCGGGACAGGTGATTCACCCCTCCACTTT
CDR3: CASSYVGTGDSPLHF
V: TRBV6-5
D: TRBD1
size: -
J: TRBJ1-6

DNA: TGTGCCAGTAGTAGTACCCAGCGGGATACGCAGTATTTT
CDR3: CASSSTQRDTQYF
V: TRBV19
D: -
size: -
J: TRBJ2-3

DNA: TGTGCCAGCAGCGGGGGACAGGGGGCAGACTATGGCTACACCTTC
CDR3: CASSGGQGADYGYTF
V: TRBV7-9
D: TRBD1
size: -
J: TRBJ1-2

DNA: TGTGCCAGCACCGGACAGGGGAGAACTGAAGCTTTCTTT
CDR3: CASTGQGRTEAFF
V: TRBV5-8
D: TRBD1
size: -
J: TRBJ1-1

DNA: TGTGCCAGCAGTTTATTAGGGGGACACGAGCAGTACTTC
CDR3: CASSLLGGHEQYF
V: TRBV27
D: -
size: -
J: TRBJ2-7

DNA: TGTGCCACCAGCAAGACAGGGCCTAGCAATCAGCCCCAGCATTTT
CDR3: CATSKTGPSNQPQHF
V: TRBV15
D: TRBD1
size: -
J: TRBJ1-5

DNA: TGTGCCAGCAGTTCTAACCTAGCGTTTGTCGGCCCGGCGGGCTATGGCTACACCTTC
CDR3: CASSSNLAFVGPAGYGYTF
V: TRBV6-2/TRBV6-3
D: -
size: -
J: TRBJ1-2

DNA: TGTGCCAGCAGCTTAGGTAGCGTGAACACTGAAGCTTTCTTT
CDR3: CASSLGSVNTEAFF
V: TRBV11-2
D: -
size: -
J: TRBJ1-1

DNA: TGTGCCAGCAGTAACCCCCCAGGGGGCAGAACTGAAGCTTTCTTT
CDR3: CASSNPPGGRTEAFF
V: TRBV27
D: TRBD1
size: -
J: TRBJ1-1

DNA: TGCGCCAGCAATGAGGACAGGGAACGGAGCAATCAGCCCCAGCATTTT
CDR3: CASNEDRERSNQPQHF
V: TRBV23-1
D: TRBD1
size: -
J: TRBJ1-5

DNA: TGTGCCAGCAGCCCTCGAGGGCGCACTGAAGCTTTCTTT
CDR3: CASSPRGRTEAFF
V: TRBV6-2/TRBV6-3
D: -
size: -
J: TRBJ1-1

DNA: TGTGCCAGCAGCTCGGGATCCGGGTACTACGAGCAGTACTTC
CDR3: CASSSGSGYYEQYF
V: TRBV5-6
D: -
size: -
J: TRBJ2-7

DNA: TGTGCCACCAGTGATCCCTGGGGGGGCACCGGGGAGCTGTTTTTT
CDR3: CATSDPWGGTGELFF
V: TRBV24-1
D: TRBD2
size: -
J: TRBJ2-2

DNA: TGTGCCAGTAGTATCTACAGGACGACCAAAAATGGCTACACCTTC
CDR3: CASSIYRTTKNGYTF
V: TRBV19
D: -
size: -
J: TRBJ1-2

DNA: TGCGCCAGCAGGACGGGACAGGGGGCAGATACGCAGTATTTT
CDR3: CASRTGQGADTQYF
V: TRBV5-1
D: TRBD1
size: once
J: TRBJ2-3

DNA: TGTGCCAGCAGCGTGAGTAGCGGGGGGGCCGCGTACAATGAGCAGTTCTTC
CDR3: CASSVSSGGAAYNEQFF
V: TRBV9
D: TRBD2
size: -
J: TRBJ2-1

DNA: TGTGCCACCCTGGATCGTAGGGGCTATGGCTACACCTTC
CDR3: CATLDRRGYGYTF
V: TRBV6-5
D: -
size: -
J: TRBJ1-2

DNA: TGTGCCAGCAGCCCCCCGGTTGGAGAAATAGAAGCTTTCTTT
CDR3: CASSPPVGEIEAFF
V: TRBV7-9
D: -
size: -
J: TRBJ1-1

DNA: TGTGCCAGCAGTGAAGGGGCGGGAGGCCGTTGGGATACGCAGTATTTT
CDR3: CASSEGAGGRWDTQYF
V: TRBV2
D: TRBD2
size: -
J: TRBJ2-3

DNA: TGTGCCAGCAGCTTAGGGAGAACAGGGGGGAACACTGAAGCTTTCTTT
CDR3: CASSLGRTGGNTEAFF
V: TRBV7-8
D: TRBD1
size: -
J: TRBJ1-1